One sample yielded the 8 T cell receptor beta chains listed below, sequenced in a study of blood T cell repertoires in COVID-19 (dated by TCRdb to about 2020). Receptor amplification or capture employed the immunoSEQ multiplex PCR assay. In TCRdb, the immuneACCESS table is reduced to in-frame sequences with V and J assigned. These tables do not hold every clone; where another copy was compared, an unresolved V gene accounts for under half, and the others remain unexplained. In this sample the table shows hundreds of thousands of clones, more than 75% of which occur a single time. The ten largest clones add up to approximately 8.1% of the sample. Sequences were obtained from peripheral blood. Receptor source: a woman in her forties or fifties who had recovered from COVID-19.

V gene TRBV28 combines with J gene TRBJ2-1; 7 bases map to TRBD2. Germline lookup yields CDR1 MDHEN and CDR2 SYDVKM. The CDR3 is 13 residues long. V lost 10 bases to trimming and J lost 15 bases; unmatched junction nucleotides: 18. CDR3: CATLSGSGFLPFF. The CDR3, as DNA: TGTGCCACCCTGTCGGGTAGCGGGTTTCTCCCGTTCTTC.

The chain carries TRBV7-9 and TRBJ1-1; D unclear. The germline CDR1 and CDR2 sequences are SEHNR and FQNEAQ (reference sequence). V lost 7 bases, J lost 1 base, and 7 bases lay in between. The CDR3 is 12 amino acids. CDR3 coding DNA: TGTGCCAGCAAAAAGCCGAACACTGAAGCTTTCTTT. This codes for CASKKPNTEAFF.

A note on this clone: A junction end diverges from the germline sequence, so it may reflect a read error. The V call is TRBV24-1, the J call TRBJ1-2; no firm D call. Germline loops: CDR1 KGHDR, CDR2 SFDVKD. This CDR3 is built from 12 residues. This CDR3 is CATSAPTDGVYF. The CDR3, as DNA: TGTGCCACCAGTGCCCCGACGGACGGGGTCTATTTC.

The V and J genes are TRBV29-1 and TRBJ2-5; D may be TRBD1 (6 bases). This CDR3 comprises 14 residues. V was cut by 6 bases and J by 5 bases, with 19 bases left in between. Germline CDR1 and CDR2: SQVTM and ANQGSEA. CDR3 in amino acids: CSVLRGARSETQYF. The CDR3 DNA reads TGCAGCGTCCTCAGGGGCGCTAGGAGTGAGACCCAGTACTTC.

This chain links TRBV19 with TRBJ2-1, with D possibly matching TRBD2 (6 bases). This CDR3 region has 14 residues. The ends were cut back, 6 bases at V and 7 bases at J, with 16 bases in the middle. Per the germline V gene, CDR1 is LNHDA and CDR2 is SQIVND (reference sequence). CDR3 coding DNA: TGTGCCAGTAGAGCCGGGACTTCGAGGAATGAGCAGTTCTTC. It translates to CASRAGTSRNEQFF.

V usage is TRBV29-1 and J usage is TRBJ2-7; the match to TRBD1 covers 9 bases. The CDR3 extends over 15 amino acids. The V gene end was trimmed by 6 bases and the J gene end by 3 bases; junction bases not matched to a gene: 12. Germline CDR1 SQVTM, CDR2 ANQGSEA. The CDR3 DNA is TGCAGCGTAAAATTCCGGGACAGGGTGGACTACGAGCAGTACTTC. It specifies CSVKFRDRVDYEQYF.

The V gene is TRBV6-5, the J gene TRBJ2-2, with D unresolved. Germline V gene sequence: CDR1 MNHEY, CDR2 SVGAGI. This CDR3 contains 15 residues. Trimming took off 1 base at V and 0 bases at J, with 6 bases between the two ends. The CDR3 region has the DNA TGTGCCAGCAGTTACTACCAGACGAACACCGGGGAGCTGTTTTTT. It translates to CASSYYQTNTGELFF.

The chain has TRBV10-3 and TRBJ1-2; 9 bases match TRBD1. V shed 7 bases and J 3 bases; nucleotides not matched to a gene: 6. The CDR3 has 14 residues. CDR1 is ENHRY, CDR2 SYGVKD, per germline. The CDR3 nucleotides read TGTGCCATCAACCCGACAGGGGGGGACTATGGCTACACCTTC. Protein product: CAINPTGGDYGYTF.